This paragraph reports one TCR beta chain. As yet, its antigen is unknown. cDNA libraries for TCR beta contained unique molecular identifiers. Around 500,000 cDNA molecules were obtained per 1 to 10 million input T cells. One entry per CDR3 protein results from TCRdb running MiXCR on the PCR reads. The profile covers under 900,000 distinct CDR3 sequences, with approximately 53% appearing a single time and approximately 4.5% taken by the ten largest. The sample is drawn from a study of post-analysis software for immune sequencing data. Across the study: As for disease course, relapsing-remitting, secondary progressive and progressive-relapsing multiple sclerosis were all included.

Germline V gene lookup returns CDR1 MNHEY and CDR2 SMNVEV (reference sequence). The CDR3 covers 13 residues. Overall study findings and caveats: Relative to controls, patients with multiple sclerosis showed significantly lower normalized Chao1 diversity. Relative to controls, patients had about 5 TRBV segments at higher frequency, with TRBV5-6, TRBV5-1 and TRBV20-1 among these. Under the F measure, samples that were prepared in one batch clustered strongly together.

Specimen: blood. The receptor's source is a girl aged 5-17 years with multiple sclerosis. The chain links TRBV27 to TRBJ2-5; 10 positions agree with TRBD2. The closer fit of TRBJ2-7 to the DNA end suggests the J call may be wrong. The CDR3 region has the DNA TGTGCCAGCAGTTTGGGACTAGCGAACGAGCAGTACTTC. Translated, it gives CASSLGLANEQYF.